This TCR beta chain was recovered during a study of a mutant IDH1 vaccine in newly diagnosed glioma (dated by TCRdb to the early 2020s). Describing the broader study: Vaccination began 4-6 weeks after radiotherapy alone, or alongside temozolomide cycles in the chemotherapy-containing groups. Of the approximately 30 treated patients, approximately 62% were male and about 40% were female, and the mean age was approximately 41 years. Prior to enrollment, standard therapy consisting of radiotherapy alone, temozolomide alone, or radiochemotherapy with temozolomide had been administered to patients, with the combination being received by most patients. The week-35 safety follow-up was designated visit V12, and the week-47 end of study was designated visit V13. Peripheral blood was drawn at six visits: V03 (baseline), V05, V07, V10, V12 and V13. For exploratory analyses, longitudinal TCRB deep sequencing was carried out in about 25 treated patients wherever samples were available.

Concerning this clone itself: Its antigen target is currently unknown. No per-base quality is available; no much larger clone lies one base away.

This specimen's time point label, interpreted: week 47, end of study. Each vaccine dose was 300 ug of a 20-mer mutant IDH1 peptide in Montanide, given subcutaneously with topical imiquimod. Eight vaccinations were administered to patients in weeks 1, 3, 5, 7, 11, 15, 19 and 23, corresponding to visits V03 through V10. All donors had newly diagnosed IDH1-mutant astrocytomas of WHO grade 3 or 4 that showed loss of nuclear ATRX. The samples were drawn from NOA16, a multicentre, single-arm, open-label phase I trial in Germany that tested a mutant IDH1 peptide vaccine in humans for the first time. Genomic DNA for TCRB sequencing was extracted from EDTA blood using the DNeasy Blood and Tissue Kit. Its CDR3 holds 13 amino acids, cysteine through phenylalanine. The entry retains the CDR3 DNA only, 39 bases that are in frame from base 1. Trimming accounts for 6 bases at V and 5 bases at J, while the number of junction bases matched to no gene is 7. The germline V gene (reference sequence) gives CDR1 as LNHDA and CDR2 as SQIVND.

Libraries were made using the immunoSEQ multiplex PCR assay. Rearranged TCR beta chain sequences were amplified with the hsTCRB Kit following the manufacturer's protocol. Sequencing of TCRB libraries was carried out on an Illumina MiSeq. On the study's bioinformatics: The kit vendor's proprietary platform handled demultiplexing, trimming and gene mapping. TCRdb holds this immuneACCESS table with in-frame rearrangements only. Some clones are missing; in checked studies, unresolved V genes explain under half, and the rest has no known cause. V and J calls plus clone size are reproduced from that table; the DNA served to infer D and trimming. Here the sample has tens of thousands of clones; about four fifths occur a single time. The top ten clonotypes cover approximately 3.2% of the sample. General study outcomes and caveats: It was noted by the authors that analyses of patient blood samples could not be reproduced owing to sample limitations. Immune responses induced by the vaccine were seen in 90% to 95% of patients across multiple MHC alleles. PBMC samples for TCRB deep sequencing were selected based on availability. Pseudoprogression appeared unrelated to alterations in the top peripheral T cell clonotypes detected by TCRB sequencing.

The sequences come from PBMCs, collected from a glioma patient whose treatment included an IDH1 peptide vaccine. The TCR sequence derives from a woman aged 45-60 years with glioma. Here the chain combines TRBV19 and TRBJ2-7; 7 central nucleotides agree with TRBD1. This receptor has the CDR3 CASSLGQRNEQYF. The DNA sequence is as follows: TGTGCCAGTAGCCTGGGACAGAGGAACGAGCAGTACTTC.